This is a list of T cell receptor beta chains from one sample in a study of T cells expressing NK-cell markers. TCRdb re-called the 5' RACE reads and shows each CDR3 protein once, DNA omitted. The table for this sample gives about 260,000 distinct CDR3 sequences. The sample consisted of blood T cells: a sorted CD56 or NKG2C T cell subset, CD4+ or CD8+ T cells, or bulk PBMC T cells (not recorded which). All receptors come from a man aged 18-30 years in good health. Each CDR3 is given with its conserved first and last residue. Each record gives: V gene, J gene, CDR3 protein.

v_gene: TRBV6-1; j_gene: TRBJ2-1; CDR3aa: CASSTMKLAGVYEQFF
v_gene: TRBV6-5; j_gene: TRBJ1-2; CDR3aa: CASISYYGYTF
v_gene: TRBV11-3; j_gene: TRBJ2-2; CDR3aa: CASSLARTSENTGELFF
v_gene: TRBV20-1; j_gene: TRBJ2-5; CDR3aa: CSAPDTSGLQETQYF
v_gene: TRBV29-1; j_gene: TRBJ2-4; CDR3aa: CSVVEAGKNIQYF
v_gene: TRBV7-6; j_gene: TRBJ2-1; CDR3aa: CASSLGHLGREQFF
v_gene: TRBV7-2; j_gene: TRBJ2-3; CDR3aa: CASSPGAGWPTDTQYF
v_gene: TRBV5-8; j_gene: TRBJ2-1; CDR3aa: CASSFEYRSNEQFF
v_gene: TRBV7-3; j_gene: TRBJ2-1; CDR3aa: CASSLGLDRTYNEQFF
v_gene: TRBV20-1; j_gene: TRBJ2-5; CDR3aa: CSASITVQETQYF
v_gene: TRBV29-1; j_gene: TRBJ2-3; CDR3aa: CSVERDSTDTQYF
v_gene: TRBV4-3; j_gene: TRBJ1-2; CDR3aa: CASSQEDSYGYTF
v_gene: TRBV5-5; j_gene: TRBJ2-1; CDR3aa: CASSFPGLANEQFF
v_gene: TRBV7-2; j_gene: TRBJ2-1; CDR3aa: CASSLARDYLNNEQFF
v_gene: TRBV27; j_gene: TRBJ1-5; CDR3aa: CASSLRRGQTSNQPQHF
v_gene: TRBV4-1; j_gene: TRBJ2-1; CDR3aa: CASSQASNNEQFF
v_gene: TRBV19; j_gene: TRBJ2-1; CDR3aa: CATLLRANSYNEQFF
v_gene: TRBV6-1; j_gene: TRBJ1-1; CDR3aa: CASRTRGRPTEAFF
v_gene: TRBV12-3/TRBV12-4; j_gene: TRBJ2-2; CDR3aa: CASRPTRRTGELFF
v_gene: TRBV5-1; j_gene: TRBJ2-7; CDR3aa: CASSPGRSTEQYF
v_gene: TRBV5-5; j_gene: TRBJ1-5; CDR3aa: CASSWEQGTQPQHF
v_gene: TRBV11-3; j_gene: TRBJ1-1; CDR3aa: CASSSSWQGGNTEAFF
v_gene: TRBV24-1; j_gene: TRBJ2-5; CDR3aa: CATSDSRQGLNQETQYF
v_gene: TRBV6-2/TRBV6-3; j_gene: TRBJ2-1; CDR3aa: CASRNGAFNEQFF
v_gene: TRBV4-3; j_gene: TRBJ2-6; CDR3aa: CASSQNGAGANVLTF
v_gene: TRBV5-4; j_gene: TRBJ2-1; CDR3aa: CASSLEAARNNEQFF
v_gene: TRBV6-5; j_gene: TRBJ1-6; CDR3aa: CASSFQAGQSYNSPLHF
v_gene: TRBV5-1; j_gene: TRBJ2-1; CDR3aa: CASSLGDMGQFF
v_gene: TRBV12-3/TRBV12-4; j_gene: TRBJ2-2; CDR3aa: CASSTRTDTGELFF
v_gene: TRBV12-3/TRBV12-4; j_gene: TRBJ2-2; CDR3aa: CASEADPNTGELFF
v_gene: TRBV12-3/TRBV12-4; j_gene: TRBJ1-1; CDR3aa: CASRTSTVRTEAFF
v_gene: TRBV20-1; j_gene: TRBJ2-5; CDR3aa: CSAERALQETQYF
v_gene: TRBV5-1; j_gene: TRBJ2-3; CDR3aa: CASRQGASTDTQYF
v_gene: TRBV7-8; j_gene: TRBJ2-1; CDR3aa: CASTLLGDSSNEQFF
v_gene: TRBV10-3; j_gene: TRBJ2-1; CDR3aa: CAISLGTSGTGEQFF
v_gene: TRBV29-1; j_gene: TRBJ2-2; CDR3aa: CSAPDRDTGELFF
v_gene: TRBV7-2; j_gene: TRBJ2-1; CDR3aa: CASSSGGLRMDEQFF
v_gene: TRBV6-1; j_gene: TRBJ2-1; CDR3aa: CASMRLGGLNEQFF
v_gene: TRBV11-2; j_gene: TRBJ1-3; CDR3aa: CASSLESGRKSGNTIYF
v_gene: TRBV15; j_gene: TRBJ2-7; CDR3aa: CATSRSGLLSYEQYF
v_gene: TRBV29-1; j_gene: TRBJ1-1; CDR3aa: CSVLIRGLEAFF
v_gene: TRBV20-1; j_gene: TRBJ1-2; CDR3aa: CSAITEMAHTF
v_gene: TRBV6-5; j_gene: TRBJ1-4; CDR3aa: CASSHRGNGEKLFF
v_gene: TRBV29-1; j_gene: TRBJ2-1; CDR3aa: CSATGLGYEQFF
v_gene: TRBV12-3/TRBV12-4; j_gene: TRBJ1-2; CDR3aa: CASSPSGQDYGYTF
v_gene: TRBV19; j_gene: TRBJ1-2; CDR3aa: CASSPRSYGYTF
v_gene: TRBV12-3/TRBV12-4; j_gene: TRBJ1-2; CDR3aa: CASSPTRWTGHIYGYTF
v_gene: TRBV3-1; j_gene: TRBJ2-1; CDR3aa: CASSPGQIASRNEQFF
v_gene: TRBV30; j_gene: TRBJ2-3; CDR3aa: CAWSRANTQYF
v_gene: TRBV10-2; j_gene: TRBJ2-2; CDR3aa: CASSLPKGTGELFF
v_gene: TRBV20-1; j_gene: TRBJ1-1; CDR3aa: CSVQNRDTEAFF
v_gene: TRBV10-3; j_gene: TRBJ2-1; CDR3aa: CAIRPRAGAADEQFF
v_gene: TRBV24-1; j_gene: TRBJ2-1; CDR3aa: CATSDWLAGDYNEQFF
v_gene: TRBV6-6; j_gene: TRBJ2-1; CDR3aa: CASSKTTNNEQFF
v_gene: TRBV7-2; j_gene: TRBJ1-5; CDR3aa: CASSLVGTGGYQPQHF